This T cell receptor beta chain emerged from a study of cytomegalovirus exposure and HLA in healthy donors. Whole-study context: About 85 million unique TCRs from HLA-typed donors were held in an early release of data.

60 Vbeta and 13 Jbeta primers were used in PCR. The repertoire was sequenced with immunoSEQ multiplex PCR; TCRdb's copy has only in-frame clones and lacks some. This sample has 150,000 to 200,000 clones, with around four fifths found just once. About this clone itself: Its specificity is not known.

Study outcomes and limitations: Some V segments could not be told apart, so they were left out, TRBV6-2 and TRBV6-3 among them. 150 or so TCR beta chains were listed as cytomegalovirus-associated. As confirmed in vitro, a few CMV-associated chains were specific for CMV antigens.

Trimming removed 1 base from V and 8 bases from J; junction bases left unmatched: 10. Per germline, CDR1 LGHNA and CDR2 YNFKEQ. CDR3 size: 17 residues. Source material: PBMCs. The clonotype was recovered from a man aged 18 to 29 in good health and CMV-seronegative. The genes are TRBV4-2 and TRBJ2-1; 11 bases align to TRBD2. In DNA, the CDR3 is TGTGCCAGCAGCCAAGGTAGCGGGGGGGCGGGGGGCGATGAGCAGTTCTTC. It yields the protein CASSQGSGGAGGDEQFF.